The clone carrying this TCR beta chain occurred a few times. This sample stems from a study of T-cell reconstitution after alpha-beta-depleted transplantation in children. Preparation of the TCRbeta library involved a method that used unique molecular identifiers. MiXCR, applied by TCRdb to the PCR reads, yields one record per CDR3 protein. The sample yields roughly 90,000 distinct CDR3 sequences, more than 10% seen once. The sequencing used PBMCs from the stem cell graft donor, collected from the stem cell graft. This TCR was recovered from a human donor who donated a stem cell graft to a child with inherited bone marrow failure.

The chain's CDR3 is CASSFGQPKNQPQHF. DNA of the CDR3: TGTGCCAGCAGTTTCGGACAGCCCAAGAATCAGCCCCAGCATTTT. The rearrangement uses TRBV28 and TRBJ1-5; TRBD1 might be the D (6 bases). CDR3 length equals 15 residues. Trimming cost V 3 bases and J 4 bases, with 13 bases left between them. In germline, CDR1 is MDHEN, CDR2 SYDVKM.